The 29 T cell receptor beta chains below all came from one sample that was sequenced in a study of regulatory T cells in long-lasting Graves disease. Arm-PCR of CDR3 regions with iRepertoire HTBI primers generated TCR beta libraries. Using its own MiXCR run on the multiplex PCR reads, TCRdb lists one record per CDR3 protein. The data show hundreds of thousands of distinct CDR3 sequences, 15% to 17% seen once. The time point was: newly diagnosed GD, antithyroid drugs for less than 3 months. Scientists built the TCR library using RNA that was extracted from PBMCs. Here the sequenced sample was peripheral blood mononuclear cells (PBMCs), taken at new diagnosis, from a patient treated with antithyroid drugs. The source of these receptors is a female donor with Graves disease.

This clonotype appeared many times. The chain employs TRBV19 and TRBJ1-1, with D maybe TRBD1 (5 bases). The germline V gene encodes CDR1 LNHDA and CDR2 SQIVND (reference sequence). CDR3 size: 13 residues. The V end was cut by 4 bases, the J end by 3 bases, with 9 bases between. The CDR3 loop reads CASSSREDTEAFF. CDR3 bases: TGTGCCAGTAGTAGCAGGGAGGACACTGAAGCTTTCTTT. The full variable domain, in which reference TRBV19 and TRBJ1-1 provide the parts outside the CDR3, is DGGITQSPKYLFRKEGQNVTLSCEQNLNHDAMYWYRQDPGQGLRLIYYSQIVNDFQKGDIAEGYSVSREKKESFPLTVTSAQKNPTAFYLCASSSREDTEAFFGQGTRLTVV.

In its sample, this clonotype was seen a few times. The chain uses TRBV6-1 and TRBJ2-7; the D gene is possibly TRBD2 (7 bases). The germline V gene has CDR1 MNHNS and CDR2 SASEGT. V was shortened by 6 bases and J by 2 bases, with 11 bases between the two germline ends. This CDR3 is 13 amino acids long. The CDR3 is CASRGGGPYEQYF. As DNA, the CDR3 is TGTGCCAGCAGAGGGGGAGGGCCCTACGAGCAGTACTTC.

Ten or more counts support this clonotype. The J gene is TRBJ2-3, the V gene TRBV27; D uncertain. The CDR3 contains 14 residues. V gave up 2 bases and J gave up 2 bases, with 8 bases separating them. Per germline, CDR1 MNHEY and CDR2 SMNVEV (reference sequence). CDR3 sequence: CASSLNSFTDTQYF. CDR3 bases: TGTGCCAGCAGTTTAAACAGTTTCACAGATACGCAGTATTTT.

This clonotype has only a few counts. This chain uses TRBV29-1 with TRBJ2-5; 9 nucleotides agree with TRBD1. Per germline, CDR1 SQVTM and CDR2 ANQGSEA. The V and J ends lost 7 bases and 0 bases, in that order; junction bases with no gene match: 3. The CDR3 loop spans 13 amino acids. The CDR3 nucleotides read TGCAGCGCCGGGACAGGGAACCAAGAGACCCAGTACTTC. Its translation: CSAGTGNQETQYF.

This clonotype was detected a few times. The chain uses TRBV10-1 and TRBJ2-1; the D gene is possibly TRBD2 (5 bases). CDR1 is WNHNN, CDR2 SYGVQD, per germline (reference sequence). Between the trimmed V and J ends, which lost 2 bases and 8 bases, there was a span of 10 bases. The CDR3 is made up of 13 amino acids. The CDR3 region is CASSEGLRDEQFF. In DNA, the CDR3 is TGCGCCAGCAGTGAGGGTTTGCGGGATGAGCAGTTCTTC.

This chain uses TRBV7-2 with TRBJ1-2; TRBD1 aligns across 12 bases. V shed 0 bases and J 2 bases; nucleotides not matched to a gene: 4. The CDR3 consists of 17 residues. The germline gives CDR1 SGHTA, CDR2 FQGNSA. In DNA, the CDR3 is TGTGCCAGCAGCTTAGCGGGACAGGGGGCGGTGAACTATGGCTACACCTTC. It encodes CASSLAGQGAVNYGYTF.

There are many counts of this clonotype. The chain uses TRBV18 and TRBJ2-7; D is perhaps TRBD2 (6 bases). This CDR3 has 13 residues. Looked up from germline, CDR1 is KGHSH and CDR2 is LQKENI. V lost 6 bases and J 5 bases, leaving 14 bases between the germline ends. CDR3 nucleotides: TGTGCCAGCTCGGAGGGTGTCGTCCACGAGCAGTACTTC. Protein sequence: CASSEGVVHEQYF.

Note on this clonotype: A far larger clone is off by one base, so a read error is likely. The CDR3 loop is CASSIGQDAENEQFF. The DNA for the CDR3 is TGCGCCAGCAGCATAGGACAGGACGCTGAGAATGAGCAGTTCTTC. The chain uses TRBV7-9 and TRBJ2-1; 7 nucleotides agree with TRBD1. This CDR3 region has 15 residues. Per the germline V gene, CDR1 is SEHNR and CDR2 is FQNEAQ (reference sequence). The whole variable domain, remainder taken from reference TRBV7-9 and TRBJ2-1, is DTGVSQNPRHKITKRGQNVTFRCDPISEHNRLYWYRQTLGQGPEFLTYFQNEAQLEKSRLLSDRFSAERPKGSFSTLEIQRTEQGDSAMYLCASSIGQDAENEQFFGPGTRLTVL.

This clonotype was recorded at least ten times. CDR3 in DNA: TGTGCCAGCAGTATGGGACTAGCGGGAGACTCTGATACGCAGTATTTT. Amino acids: CASSMGLAGDSDTQYF. The rearrangement uses TRBV12-3 or TRBV12-4 and TRBJ2-3; 14 nucleotides line up with TRBD2. The J segment lost 6 bases and the V segment lost 5 bases, leaving 7 bases of the junction unmatched. The CDR3 length is 16 residues.

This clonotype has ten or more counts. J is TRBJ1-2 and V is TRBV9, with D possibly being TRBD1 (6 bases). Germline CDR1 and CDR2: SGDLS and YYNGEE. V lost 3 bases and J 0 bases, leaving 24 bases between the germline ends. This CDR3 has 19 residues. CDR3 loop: CASSGRRRDTSLPNYGYTF. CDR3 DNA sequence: TGTGCCAGCAGCGGACGAAGACGGGACACCTCCCTTCCTAACTATGGCTACACCTTC.

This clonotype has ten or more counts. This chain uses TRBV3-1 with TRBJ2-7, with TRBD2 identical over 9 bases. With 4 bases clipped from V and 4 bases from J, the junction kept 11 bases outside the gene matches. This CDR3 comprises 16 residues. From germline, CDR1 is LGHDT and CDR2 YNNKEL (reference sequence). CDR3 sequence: CASSPDWASGTYEQYF. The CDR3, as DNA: TGTGCCAGCAGCCCCGACTGGGCTAGCGGGACTTACGAGCAGTACTTC.

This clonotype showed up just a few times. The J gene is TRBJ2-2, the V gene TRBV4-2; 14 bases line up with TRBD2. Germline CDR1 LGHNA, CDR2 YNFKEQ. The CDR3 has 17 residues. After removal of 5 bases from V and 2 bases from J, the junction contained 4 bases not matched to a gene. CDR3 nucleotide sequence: TGTGCCAGCAGCAGACTAGCGGGAGGGCCTAACACCGGGGAGCTGTTTTTT. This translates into CASSRLAGGPNTGELFF.

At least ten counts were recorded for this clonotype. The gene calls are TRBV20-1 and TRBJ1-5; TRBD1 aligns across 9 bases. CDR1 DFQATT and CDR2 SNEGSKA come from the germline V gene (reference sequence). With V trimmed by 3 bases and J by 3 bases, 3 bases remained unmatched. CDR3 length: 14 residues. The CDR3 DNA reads TGCAGTGCTAGCCGGGACAGGGACAATCAGCCCCAGCATTTT. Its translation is CSASRDRDNQPQHF.

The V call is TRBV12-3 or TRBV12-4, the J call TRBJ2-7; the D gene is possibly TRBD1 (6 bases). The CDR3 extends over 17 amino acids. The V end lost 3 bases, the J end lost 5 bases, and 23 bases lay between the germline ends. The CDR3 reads CASSFSGDIRGPHEQYF. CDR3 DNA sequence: TGTGCCAGCAGTTTCAGCGGTGACATCAGGGGTCCGCACGAGCAGTACTTC.

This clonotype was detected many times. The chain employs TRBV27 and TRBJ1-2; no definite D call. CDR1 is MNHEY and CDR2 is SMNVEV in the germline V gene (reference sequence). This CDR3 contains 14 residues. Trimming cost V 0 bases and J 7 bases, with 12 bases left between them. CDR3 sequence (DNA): TGTGCCAGCAGTTTATCAGTCCCGACGAGTGGCTACACCTTC. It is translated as CASSLSVPTSGYTF.

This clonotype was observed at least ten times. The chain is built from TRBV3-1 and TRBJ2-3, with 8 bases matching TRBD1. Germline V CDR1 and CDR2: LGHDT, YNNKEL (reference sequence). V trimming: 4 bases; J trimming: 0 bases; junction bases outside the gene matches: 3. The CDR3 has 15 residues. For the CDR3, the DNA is TGTGCCAGCAGCCTCCGGACAGGGAGCACAGATACGCAGTATTTT. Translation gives CASSLRTGSTDTQYF.

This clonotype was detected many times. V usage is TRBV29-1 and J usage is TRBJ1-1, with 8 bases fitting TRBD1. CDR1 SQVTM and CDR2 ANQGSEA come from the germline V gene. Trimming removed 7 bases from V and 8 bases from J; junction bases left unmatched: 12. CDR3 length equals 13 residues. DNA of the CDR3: TGCAGCGCACAACAGGGGGTCTCATCGGAAGCTTTCTTT. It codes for CSAQQGVSSEAFF.

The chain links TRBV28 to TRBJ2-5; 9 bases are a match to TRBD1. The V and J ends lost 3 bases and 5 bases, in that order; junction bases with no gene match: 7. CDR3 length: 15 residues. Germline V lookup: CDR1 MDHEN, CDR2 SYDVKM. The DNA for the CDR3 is TGTGCCAGCAGTTTCTCCGGGACAGGGTCCGAGACCCAGTACTTC. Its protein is CASSFSGTGSETQYF.

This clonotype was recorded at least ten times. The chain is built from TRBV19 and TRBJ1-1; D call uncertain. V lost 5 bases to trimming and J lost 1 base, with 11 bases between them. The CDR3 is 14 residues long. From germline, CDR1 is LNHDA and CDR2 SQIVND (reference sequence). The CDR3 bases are TGTGCCAGTAGTTGGAGACAAGCGAACACTGAAGCTTTCTTT. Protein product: CASSWRQANTEAFF.

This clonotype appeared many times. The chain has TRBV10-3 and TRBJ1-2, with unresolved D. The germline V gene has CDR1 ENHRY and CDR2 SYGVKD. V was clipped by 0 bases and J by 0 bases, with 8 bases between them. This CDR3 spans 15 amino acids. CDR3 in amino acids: CAISESRAANYGYTF. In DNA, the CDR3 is TGTGCCATCAGTGAGTCGAGAGCAGCTAACTATGGCTACACCTTC.

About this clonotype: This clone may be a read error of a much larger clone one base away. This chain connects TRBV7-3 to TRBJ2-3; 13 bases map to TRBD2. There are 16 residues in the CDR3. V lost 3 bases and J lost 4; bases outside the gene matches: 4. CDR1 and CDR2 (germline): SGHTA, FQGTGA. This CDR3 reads CASSFGLAGVPDTQYF. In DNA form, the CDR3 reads TGTGCCAGCAGCTTCGGACTAGCGGGAGTCCCAGATACGCAGTATTTT.

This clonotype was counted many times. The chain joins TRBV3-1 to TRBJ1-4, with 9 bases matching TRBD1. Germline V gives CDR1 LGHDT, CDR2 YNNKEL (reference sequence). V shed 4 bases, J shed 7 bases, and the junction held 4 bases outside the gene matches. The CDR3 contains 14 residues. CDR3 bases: TGTGCCAGCAGCCGAACAGGGGGCGTTGAAAAACTGTTTTTT. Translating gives CASSRTGGVEKLFF.

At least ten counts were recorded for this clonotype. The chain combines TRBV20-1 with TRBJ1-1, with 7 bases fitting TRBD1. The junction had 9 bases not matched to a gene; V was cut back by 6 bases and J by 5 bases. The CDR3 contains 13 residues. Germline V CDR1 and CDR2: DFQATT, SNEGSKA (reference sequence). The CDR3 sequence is CSATRTGPTEAFF. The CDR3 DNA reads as TGCAGTGCAACTAGGACAGGTCCGACTGAAGCTTTCTTT.

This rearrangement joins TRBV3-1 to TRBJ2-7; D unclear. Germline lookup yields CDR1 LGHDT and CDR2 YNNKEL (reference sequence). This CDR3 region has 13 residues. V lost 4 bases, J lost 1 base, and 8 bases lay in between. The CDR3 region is CASSLKMSYEQYF. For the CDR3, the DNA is TGTGCCAGCAGCCTAAAGATGTCCTACGAGCAGTACTTC.

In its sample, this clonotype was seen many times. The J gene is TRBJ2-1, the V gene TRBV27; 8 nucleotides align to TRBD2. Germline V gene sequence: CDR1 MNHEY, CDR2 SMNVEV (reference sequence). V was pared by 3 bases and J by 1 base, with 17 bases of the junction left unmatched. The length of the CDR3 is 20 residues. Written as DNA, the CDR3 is TGTGCCAGCAGTTTCCGCGACCTCCTCCGGACTAGCCTATCCTACAATGAGCAGTTCTTC. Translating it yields CASSFRDLLRTSLSYNEQFF.

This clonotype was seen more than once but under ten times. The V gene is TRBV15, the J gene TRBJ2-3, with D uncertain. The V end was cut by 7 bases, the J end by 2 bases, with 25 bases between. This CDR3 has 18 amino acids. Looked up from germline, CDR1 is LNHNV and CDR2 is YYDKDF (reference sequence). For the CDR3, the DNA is TGTGCCACCACCAACTCGAGAAAGCGACCTTCCTTCACAGATACGCAGTATTTT. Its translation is CATTNSRKRPSFTDTQYF.

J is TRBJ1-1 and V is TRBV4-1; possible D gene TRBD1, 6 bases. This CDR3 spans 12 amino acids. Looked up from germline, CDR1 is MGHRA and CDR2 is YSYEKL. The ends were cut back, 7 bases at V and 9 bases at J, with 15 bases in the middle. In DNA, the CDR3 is TGCGCCAGCACCACGGGGGCGGAAAAAGCTTTCTTT. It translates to CASTTGAEKAFF.

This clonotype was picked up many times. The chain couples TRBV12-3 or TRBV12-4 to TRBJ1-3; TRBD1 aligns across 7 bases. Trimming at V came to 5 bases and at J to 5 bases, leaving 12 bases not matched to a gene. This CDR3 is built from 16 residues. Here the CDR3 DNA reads TGTGCCAGCAGTCCCACCCGGACAGGATTTAGAAACACCATATATTTT. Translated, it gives CASSPTRTGFRNTIYF.

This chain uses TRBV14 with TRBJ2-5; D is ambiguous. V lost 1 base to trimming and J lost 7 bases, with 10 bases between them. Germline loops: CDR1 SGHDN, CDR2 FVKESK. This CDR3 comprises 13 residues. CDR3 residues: CASSQGPLGTQYF. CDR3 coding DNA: TGTGCCAGCAGCCAAGGACCCCTTGGGACCCAGTACTTC.